The clone carrying this TCR beta chain is a singleton in its sample. The participants were between roughly 18 and 90 years old and came from about two dozen US areas. Participant-given clinical history determined each cohort assignment. These data belong to a study of blood T cell repertoires in COVID-19. Turning to the study itself: Some COVID-19 samples were acute and others convalescent; all came from the United States, Italy and Spain. Sample material is recorded as cDNA or gDNA derived from T cells, B-cell-depleted T cells, or PBMCs.

The data were produced by immunoSEQ multiplex PCR, yet TCRdb's version contains in-frame clones alone and is incomplete. The data hold fewer than 200,000 clones, with 82% observed a single time. V shed 7 bases and J shed 3 bases, with 10 bases lying between them. CDR1 is WSHSY and CDR2 is SAAADI in the germline V gene. This CDR3 contains 13 residues. Source material: PBMCs or T cells enriched from blood (not recorded which). The chain carries TRBV10-2 and TRBJ1-3; tentatively, D is TRBD1 (6 bases). This receptor was taken from a woman aged 60-70 years with acute COVID-19. This chain's CDR3 is CASMPGDGNTIYF. CDR3 DNA sequence: TGCGCCAGCATGCCAGGGGATGGAAACACCATATATTTT.